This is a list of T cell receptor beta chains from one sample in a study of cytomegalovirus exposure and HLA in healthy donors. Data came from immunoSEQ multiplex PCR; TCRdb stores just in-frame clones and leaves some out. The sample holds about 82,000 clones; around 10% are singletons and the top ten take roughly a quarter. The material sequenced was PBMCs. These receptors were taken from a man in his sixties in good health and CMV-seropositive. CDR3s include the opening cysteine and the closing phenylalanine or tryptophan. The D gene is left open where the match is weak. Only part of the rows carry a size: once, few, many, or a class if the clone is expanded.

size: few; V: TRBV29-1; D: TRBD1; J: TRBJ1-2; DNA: TGCAGCGTCCAAGTGGGACAGGGTGGCTACACCTTC; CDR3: CSVQVGQGGYTF
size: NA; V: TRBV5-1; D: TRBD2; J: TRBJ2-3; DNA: TGCGCCAGCAGCCCCAATGCGGGAGGGCCTGACACAGATACGCAGTATTTT; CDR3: CASSPNAGGPDTDTQYF
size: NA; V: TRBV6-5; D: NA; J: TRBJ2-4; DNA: TGTGCCAGCAGCGCCATCAGCGCCGAAAACATTCAGTACTTC; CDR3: CASSAISAENIQYF
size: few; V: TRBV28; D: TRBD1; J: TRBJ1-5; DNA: TGTGCCAGCAGTTCAAAAGGACAGGGTCGTCAGCCCCAGCATTTT; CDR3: CASSSKGQGRQPQHF
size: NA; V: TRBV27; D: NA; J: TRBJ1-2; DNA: TGTGCCTCCGAGGGGGGGTACGGCTACACCTTC; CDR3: CASEGGYGYTF
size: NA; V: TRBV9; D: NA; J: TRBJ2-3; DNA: TGTGCCAGCAGCGTAGTGGTAGCCGATACGCAGTATTTT; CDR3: CASSVVVADTQYF
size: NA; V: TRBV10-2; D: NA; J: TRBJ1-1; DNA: TGCGCCAGCAGTGACAGGGAAACCACCACTGAAGCTTTCTTT; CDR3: CASSDRETTTEAFF
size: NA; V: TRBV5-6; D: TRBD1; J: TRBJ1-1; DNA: TGTGCCAGCAGCTCGCTTTACACGACAGGGGAAGCTTTCTTT; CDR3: CASSSLYTTGEAFF
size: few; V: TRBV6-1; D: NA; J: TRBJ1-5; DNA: TGTGCCAGCAGCGCCGCGCCTAGCAATCAGCCCCAGCATTTT; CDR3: CASSAAPSNQPQHF
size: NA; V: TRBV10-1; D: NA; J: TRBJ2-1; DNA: TGCGCCAGCAGCATAGGAGGAGAGCAGTTCTTC; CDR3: CASSIGGEQFF
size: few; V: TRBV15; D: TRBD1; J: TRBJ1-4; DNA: TGTGCCACCAGCAGAGATGGGGCAGGGGGCAATGAAAAACTGTTTTTT; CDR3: CATSRDGAGGNEKLFF
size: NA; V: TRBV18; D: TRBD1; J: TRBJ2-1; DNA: TGTGCCAGCTCACCACCCAATGACAGGGGCTTAATCAATGAGCAGTTCTTC; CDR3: CASSPPNDRGLINEQFF
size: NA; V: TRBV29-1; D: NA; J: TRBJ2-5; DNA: TGCAGCGTTGGACCGGGGTTTGTGGGAGAGACCCAGTACTTC; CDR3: CSVGPGFVGETQYF
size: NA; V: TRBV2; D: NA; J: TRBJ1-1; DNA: TGTGCCAGCAGAAACGGGTTGAACACTGAAGCTTTCTTT; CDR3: CASRNGLNTEAFF
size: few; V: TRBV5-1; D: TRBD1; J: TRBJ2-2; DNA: TGCGCCAGCAGCACCATGACAGGGGGAGGCGGGGAGCTGTTTTTT; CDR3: CASSTMTGGGGELFF
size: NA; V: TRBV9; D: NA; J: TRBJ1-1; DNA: TGTGCCAGCAGCGTAGCGAGGAGCGGGTACACTGAAGCTTTCTTT; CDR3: CASSVARSGYTEAFF
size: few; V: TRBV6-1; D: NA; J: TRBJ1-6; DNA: TGTGCCAGCAGTGAAGCACCAGGGAACTATAATTCACCCCTCCACTTT; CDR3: CASSEAPGNYNSPLHF
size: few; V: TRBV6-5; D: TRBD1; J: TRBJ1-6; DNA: TGTGCCAGCAGTTACGGGGACAGGAATTCACCCCTCCACTTT; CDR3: CASSYGDRNSPLHF
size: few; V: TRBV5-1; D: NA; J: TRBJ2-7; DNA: TGCGCCAGCAGCCCAATTGACAGGGGAGGGTACGAGCAGTACTTC; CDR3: CASSPIDRGGYEQYF
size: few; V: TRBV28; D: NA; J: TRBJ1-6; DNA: TGTGCCAGCGAGAAATTGGGCCCGGATTCACCCCTCCACTTT; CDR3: CASEKLGPDSPLHF
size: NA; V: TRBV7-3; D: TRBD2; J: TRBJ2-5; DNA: TGTGCCAGCAGCCCGACCCTAGCGGGAGAGACCCAGTACTTC; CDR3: CASSPTLAGETQYF
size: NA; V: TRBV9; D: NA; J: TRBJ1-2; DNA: TGTGCCAGCAGCGTGCCCGGAGTGGGCTACACCTTC; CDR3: CASSVPGVGYTF
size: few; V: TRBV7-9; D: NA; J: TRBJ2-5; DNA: TGTGCCAGCAGCTTCGGCGGAGAGACCCAGTACTTC; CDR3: CASSFGGETQYF
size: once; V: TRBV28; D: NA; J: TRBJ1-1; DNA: TGTGCCAGCAGTTTACCCGGGGCGGGGATTGACACTGAAGCTTTCTTT; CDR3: CASSLPGAGIDTEAFF
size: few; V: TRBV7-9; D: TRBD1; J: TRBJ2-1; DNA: TGTGCCAGCAGCGCCCGGGGACAGGGGTGGAGTGAGCAGTTCTTC; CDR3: CASSARGQGWSEQFF
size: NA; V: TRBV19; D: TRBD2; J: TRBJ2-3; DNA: TGTGCCAGTAGGGGTAGCGGGAGGGGCACAGATACGCAGTATTTT; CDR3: CASRGSGRGTDTQYF
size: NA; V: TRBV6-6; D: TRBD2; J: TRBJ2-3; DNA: TGTGCCGGAGGGACTAGCGGGAGGACGGGCACAGATACGCAGTATTTT; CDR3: CAGGTSGRTGTDTQYF
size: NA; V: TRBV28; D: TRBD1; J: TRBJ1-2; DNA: TGTGCCAGCGGTTTAAGACAGGGGCTCGGTTGGGGCTACACCTTC; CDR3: CASGLRQGLGWGYTF
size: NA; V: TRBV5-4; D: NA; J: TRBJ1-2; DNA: TGTGCCAGCAGCTTGAACGGGGTGGGGAACTATGGCTACACCTTC; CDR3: CASSLNGVGNYGYTF
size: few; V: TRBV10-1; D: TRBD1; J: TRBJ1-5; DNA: TGCGCCAGCCATTTACTTTCCGGGACAGGAGTGAATCAGCCCCAGCATTTT; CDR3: CASHLLSGTGVNQPQHF
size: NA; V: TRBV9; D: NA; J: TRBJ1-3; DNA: TGTGCCAGCAGCTCATCGGGTTTCTCTGGAAACACCATATATTTT; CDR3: CASSSSGFSGNTIYF
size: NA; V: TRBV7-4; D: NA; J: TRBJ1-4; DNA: TGTGCCAGCATGGAGGGTAGGGCTGATGAAAAACTGTTTTTT; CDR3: CASMEGRADEKLFF
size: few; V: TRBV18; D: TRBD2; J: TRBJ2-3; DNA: TGTGCCAGCTCTCTCGGACTAGCGGCCACAGATACGCAGTATTTT; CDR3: CASSLGLAATDTQYF
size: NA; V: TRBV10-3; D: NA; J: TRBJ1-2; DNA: TGTGCCATCACCGGCGGGGGGCGGGAGGGCTACACCTTC; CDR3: CAITGGGREGYTF
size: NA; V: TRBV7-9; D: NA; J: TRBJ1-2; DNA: TGTGCCAGCAGCTTACCTGACAGCTATGGCTACACCTTC; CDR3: CASSLPDSYGYTF
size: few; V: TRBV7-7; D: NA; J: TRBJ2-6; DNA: TGTGCTAGCAGCCCCCTTGCGGACGTCCTGACTTTC; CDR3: CASSPLADVLTF
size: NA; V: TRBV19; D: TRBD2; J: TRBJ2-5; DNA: TGTGCCAGTAGCGCCCCTGGGGTAGCGGGAGGTGAGACCCAGTACTTC; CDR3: CASSAPGVAGGETQYF
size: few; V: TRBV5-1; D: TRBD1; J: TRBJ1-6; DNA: TGCGCCAGCAGCTTCATCGGGACAGGCAATTCACCCCTCCACTTT; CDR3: CASSFIGTGNSPLHF
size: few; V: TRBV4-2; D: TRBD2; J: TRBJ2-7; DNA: TGTGCCAGCAGCCAAGATAGGCTAGCGGGAGGGCGAGGGGAGCAGTACTTC; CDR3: CASSQDRLAGGRGEQYF
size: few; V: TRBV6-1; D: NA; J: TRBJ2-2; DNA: TGTGCCAGCAGTTTCACCGCGCCCCCCGGGGAGCTGTTTTTT; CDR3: CASSFTAPPGELFF
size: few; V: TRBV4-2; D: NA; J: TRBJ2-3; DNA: TGTGCCAGCAGCCATGACAGGAGGGATACGCAGTATTTT; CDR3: CASSHDRRDTQYF
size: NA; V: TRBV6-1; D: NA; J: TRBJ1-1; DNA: TGTGCCAGTCGATCGGACAGGAACACTGAAGCTTTCTTT; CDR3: CASRSDRNTEAFF
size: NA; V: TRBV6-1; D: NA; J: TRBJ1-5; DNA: TGTGCCAGCAGTGACAAAAATCAGCCCCAGCATTTT; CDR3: CASSDKNQPQHF
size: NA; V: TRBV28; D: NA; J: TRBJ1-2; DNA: TGTGCCAGCAGCCGGCTAGGGGGTAACTATGGCTACACCTTC; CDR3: CASSRLGGNYGYTF